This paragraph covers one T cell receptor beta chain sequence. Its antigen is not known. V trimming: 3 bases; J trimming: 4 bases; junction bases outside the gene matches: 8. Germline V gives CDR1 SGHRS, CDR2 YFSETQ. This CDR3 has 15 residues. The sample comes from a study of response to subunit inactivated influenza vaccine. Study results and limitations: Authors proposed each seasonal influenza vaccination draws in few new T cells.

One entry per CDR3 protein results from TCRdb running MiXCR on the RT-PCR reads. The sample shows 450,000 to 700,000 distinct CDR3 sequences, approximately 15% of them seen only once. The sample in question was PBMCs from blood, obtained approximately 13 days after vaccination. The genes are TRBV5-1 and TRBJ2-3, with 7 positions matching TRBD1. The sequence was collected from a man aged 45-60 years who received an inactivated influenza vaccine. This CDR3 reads CASSWSGTEADTQYF. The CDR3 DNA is TGCGCCAGCAGCTGGTCCGGGACAGAAGCAGATACGCAGTATTTT.